The 32 T cell receptor beta chains given below trace back to one sample, sequenced in a study of blood T cell repertoires in COVID-19. Here immunoSEQ multiplex PCR was the method, and the copy in TCRdb shows in-frame clones only, minus some. Here the sample spans approximately 400,000 clones, approximately 80% being singletons. The sequenced sample consisted of peripheral blood. These receptors were taken from a human donor with acute or convalescent COVID-19. The donor label of this sample is uncertain.

The V call is TRBV3-1 (or the pseudogene TRBV3-2), the J call TRBJ2-7; D unresolved. The CDR3 length is 13 residues. The germline V gene encodes CDR1 LGHDT and CDR2 YNNKEL (reference sequence). V lost 3 bases to trimming and J lost 4 bases, with 10 bases between them. In nucleotides, the CDR3 is TGTGCCAGCAGCCACTCGGGTCGGTACGAGCAGTACTTC. Protein: CASSHSGRYEQYF.

The J gene is TRBJ1-4, the V gene TRBV27; D not certain. Germline CDR1 reads MNHEY; CDR2 reads SMNVEV (reference sequence). CDR3 length equals 13 residues. V lost 4 bases, J lost 8 bases, and 11 bases lay in between. As DNA, the CDR3 is TGTGCCAGCAGTTCTCTCGGGAGAGAAAAACTGTTTTTT. Translating gives CASSSLGREKLFF.

The V call is TRBV18, the J call TRBJ1-2; possible D gene TRBD1, 6 bases. V gave up 6 bases and J gave up 4 bases, with 18 bases separating them. This CDR3 has 15 amino acids. CDR1 is KGHSH, CDR2 LQKENI, per germline. The CDR3 region has the DNA TGTGCCAGCTCGCAACAGGGTCCGGAAGTCTATGGCTACACCTTC. Encoded protein: CASSQQGPEVYGYTF.

V is TRBV6-5 and J is TRBJ1-1; maybe TRBD1 (5 bases). Per germline, CDR1 MNHEY and CDR2 SVGAGI. This CDR3 has 13 amino acids. V was cut by 3 bases and J by 4 bases, with 9 bases left in between. The CDR3 DNA follows: TGTGCCAGCAGTTATAGGGGAACCACTGAAGCTTTCTTT. Translating gives CASSYRGTTEAFF.

The rearrangement joins TRBV6-5 to TRBJ2-5, with no clear D. CDR1 is MNHEY and CDR2 is SVGAGI in the germline V gene. Trimming took off 7 bases at V and 2 bases at J, with 11 bases between the two ends. This CDR3 comprises 13 residues. As DNA, the CDR3 is TGTGCCAGCACCCGCATGCTACAAGAGACCCAGTACTTC. It codes for CASTRMLQETQYF.

The J gene is TRBJ1-2, the V gene TRBV15, with TRBD1 matching over 8 bases. CDR3 length: 15 amino acids. The V segment lost 1 base and the J segment 4 bases; nucleotides outside the gene matches: 5. The germline gives CDR1 LNHNV, CDR2 YYDKDF (reference sequence). The CDR3 bases are TGTGCCACCAGCAGAGGAACAGGGGGATCCTATGGCTACACCTTC. It codes for CATSRGTGGSYGYTF.

The chain links TRBV18 to TRBJ1-6; D is undetermined. V was pared by 3 bases and J by 14 bases, with 23 bases between. The CDR3 length is 16 residues. Per germline, CDR1 KGHSH and CDR2 LQKENI. CDR3: CASSPFAPGRERALHF. The DNA for the CDR3 is TGTGCCAGCTCACCGTTTGCGCCAGGCCGGGAAAGGGCCCTCCACTTT.

The chain links TRBV11-2 to TRBJ1-1, with TRBD1 matching over 9 bases. CDR3 length: 14 residues. Germline V gene data show CDR1 as SGHAT and CDR2 as FQNNGV. Trimming at V came to 5 bases and at J to 6 bases, leaving 7 bases not matched to a gene. The CDR3 DNA follows: TGTGCCAGCAGCCAGGGGACAGGGCCGGCTGAAGCTTTCTTT. Protein: CASSQGTGPAEAFF.

The V and J genes are TRBV3-1 (or the pseudogene TRBV3-2) and TRBJ2-1; 8 bases fit TRBD2. CDR1 and CDR2 from the germline V gene are LGHDT and YNNKEL (reference sequence). The CDR3 has 15 residues. Germline trimming cut 2 bases from V and 10 bases from J; bases unmatched to any gene: 10. DNA for the CDR3: TGTGCCAGCAGCCAACGCCGGGAGGGCCGGGGAGAGCAGTTCTTC. Protein: CASSQRREGRGEQFF.

The chain couples TRBV2 to TRBJ2-5; 9 bases are a match to TRBD1. The CDR3 contains 12 residues. V gave up 8 bases and J gave up 4 bases; unmatched junction bases: 2. Germline V CDR1 and CDR2: SNHLY, FYNNEI. This CDR3 is CASGTGLETQYF. The CDR3 DNA is TGTGCCAGCGGGACAGGGCTAGAGACCCAGTACTTC.

The rearrangement links TRBV10-1 to TRBJ1-1; a weak D match, TRBD1 (6 bases). CDR1 and CDR2 from the germline V gene are WNHNN and SYGVQD (reference sequence). The CDR3 loop spans 13 amino acids. V was shortened by 6 bases and J by 4 bases, with 12 bases between the two germline ends. DNA for the CDR3: TGCGCCAGCAGGAATACAGGGATCACTGAAGCTTTCTTT. The encoded protein is CASRNTGITEAFF.

The V and J genes are TRBV5-1 and TRBJ2-5; 11 nucleotides agree with TRBD2. CDR3 size: 14 residues. With 6 bases clipped from V and 2 bases from J, the junction kept 3 bases outside the gene matches. The germline V gene has CDR1 SGHRS and CDR2 YFSETQ. The CDR3 loop is CASTSGRTQETQYF. The CDR3 coding sequence is TGCGCCAGCACTAGCGGGAGGACTCAAGAGACCCAGTACTTC. The full variable domain, rest sourced from reference TRBV5-1 and TRBJ2-5, is KAGVTQTPRYLIKTRGQQVTLSCSPISGHRSVSWYQQTPGQGLQFLFEYFSETQRNKGNFPGRFSGRQFSNSRSEMNVSTLELGDSALYLCASTSGRTQETQYFGPGTRLLVL.

This clone was recorded once. The chain carries TRBV7-2 and TRBJ1-2, with D perhaps TRBD1 (5 bases). The V gene lost 5 bases and the J gene lost 3 bases, with 13 bases spanning the gap. CDR3 length: 14 residues. CDR1 is SGHTA, CDR2 FQGNSA, per germline. The CDR3 DNA sequence: TGTGCCAGCAGCCCAGGGATCGGTTACTATGGCTACACCTTC. This translates into CASSPGIGYYGYTF.

V and J are TRBV6-5 and TRBJ1-1; perhaps TRBD1 as D (5 bases). The germline CDR1 and CDR2 sequences are MNHEY and SVGAGI. The CDR3 totals 14 residues. The ends were cut back, 7 bases at V and 0 bases at J, with 12 bases in the middle. CDR3 loop: CASTGVVMNTEAFF. In DNA, the CDR3 is TGTGCCAGCACGGGGGTTGTGATGAACACTGAAGCTTTCTTT.

This chain links TRBV30 with TRBJ1-6; D gene unclear. CDR1 and CDR2 from the germline V gene are GTSNPN and SVGIG (reference sequence). The length of the CDR3 is 13 residues. Trimming stripped 3 bases from V and 11 bases from J, with 14 bases between. The CDR3 DNA reads TGTGCCTGGAGCGACTCTCGCGGAGCACCCCTCCACTTT. Translating it yields CAWSDSRGAPLHF.

The chain uses TRBV15 and TRBJ1-1, with TRBD1 identical over 10 bases. V gave up 6 bases and J gave up 14 bases; unmatched junction bases: 12. The CDR3 totals 13 residues. Germline assignment: CDR1 LNHNV and CDR2 YYDKDF (reference sequence). The CDR3 DNA reads as TGTGCCACCAGGGCAGGAGGGGGACAGGGGATGTTCTTT. Its protein product is CATRAGGGQGMFF.

J is TRBJ2-5 and V is TRBV2; 8 nucleotides line up with TRBD1. This CDR3 region has 13 residues. V was clipped by 6 bases and J by 4 bases; unmatched bases: 4. The V gene's germline CDR1 is SNHLY and CDR2 FYNNEI. The CDR3, as DNA: TGTGCCAGCAGCCCCGACAGGGGAGAGACCCAGTACTTC. Protein sequence: CASSPDRGETQYF.

The chain carries TRBV10-3 and TRBJ1-5; TRBD1 might be the D (6 bases). Trimming took off 9 bases at V and 4 bases at J, with 13 bases between the two ends. The germline V gene encodes CDR1 ENHRY and CDR2 SYGVKD. This CDR3 spans 13 amino acids. For the CDR3, the DNA is TGTGCCATTCGACAGGTGTGGAATCAGCCCCAGCATTTT. Translation: CAIRQVWNQPQHF.

The V and J genes are TRBV2 and TRBJ2-5; D may be TRBD2 (6 bases). V was cut by 6 bases and J by 1 base, with 9 bases left in between. This CDR3 has 13 residues. Germline CDR1 SNHLY, CDR2 FYNNEI. The CDR3 spells CASRLGGQETQYF. The CDR3 DNA is TGTGCCAGCAGGCTGGGGGGCCAAGAGACCCAGTACTTC.

The chain has TRBV5-1 and TRBJ1-2; 7 nucleotides match TRBD1. The trim removed 0 bases at V and 7 bases at J, leaving 6 bases unmatched. The germline gives CDR1 SGHRS, CDR2 YFSETQ. The length of the CDR3 is 14 residues. The CDR3 DNA sequence: TGCGCCAGCAGCTTGGACAGGGGAGGACCTGGCTACACCTTC. Residues: CASSLDRGGPGYTF.

The table lists this clone with a count of one. The chain combines TRBV30 with TRBJ1-2; 8 bases fit TRBD1. CDR3 length: 15 amino acids. V was clipped by 2 bases and J by 0 bases; unmatched bases: 5. CDR1 and CDR2 from the germline V gene are GTSNPN and SVGIG (reference sequence). CDR3 sequence (DNA): TGTGCCTGGAGTTACCGGGACAGGACTAACTATGGCTACACCTTC. Protein product: CAWSYRDRTNYGYTF.

This chain joins TRBV10-3 and TRBJ2-7; D is perhaps TRBD1 (6 bases). CDR3 size: 14 residues. CDR1 is ENHRY and CDR2 is SYGVKD in the germline V gene. Trimming removed 5 bases from V and 3 bases from J, with 14 bases in between. In DNA, the CDR3 is TGTGCCATCAGTCGTTCGACACAGGGCTACGAGCAGTACTTC. Amino acids: CAISRSTQGYEQYF.

The chain is built from TRBV4-2 and TRBJ2-5; D remains unclear. The CDR3 length is 16 residues. The ends were cut back, 4 bases at V and 3 bases at J, with 18 bases in the middle. The germline CDR1 and CDR2 sequences are LGHNA and YNFKEQ. As DNA, the CDR3 is TGTGCCAGCAGCCCCGCGCCGTACTTAAGTGAAGAGACCCAGTACTTC. Translation: CASSPAPYLSEETQYF.

To note about this clone: This sample includes further DNA sequences coding for the same CDR3. The J gene is TRBJ2-5, the V gene TRBV3-1 (or the pseudogene TRBV3-2), with D perhaps matching TRBD1 (5 bases). This CDR3 has 13 residues. Trimming removed 1 base from V and 4 bases from J, with 7 bases in between. Germline V gene lookup returns CDR1 LGHDT and CDR2 YNNKEL (reference sequence). CDR3 protein: CASSQVRGETQYF. The CDR3 coding sequence is TGTGCCAGCAGCCAAGTTAGGGGAGAGACCCAGTACTTC.

The rearrangement links TRBV29-1 to TRBJ2-7, with 8 bases aligning to TRBD1. J gave up 2 bases and V 5 bases, and 5 bases lay outside the gene matches. CDR1 is SQVTM, CDR2 ANQGSEA, per germline. CDR3 size: 13 residues. CDR3 protein: CSVLQGDPYEQYF. In DNA, the CDR3 is TGCAGCGTTCTACAGGGGGACCCCTACGAGCAGTACTTC.

This chain uses TRBV4-2 with TRBJ1-1; no clear D. CDR1 is LGHNA and CDR2 is YNFKEQ in the germline V gene. This CDR3 has 14 residues. Trimming removed 1 base at V and 4 bases at J, with 10 bases between. The CDR3 spells CASSQGTSGTEAFF. The CDR3 DNA reads as TGTGCCAGCAGCCAAGGAACTAGTGGCACTGAAGCTTTCTTT.

The chain couples TRBV7-9 to TRBJ2-2, with 14 positions matching TRBD2. Germline assignment: CDR1 SEHNR and CDR2 FQNEAQ (reference sequence). The trim removed 1 base at V and 5 bases at J, leaving 3 bases unmatched. The CDR3 is 17 amino acids. DNA of the CDR3: TGTGCCAGCAGCTTAGGGGGGACTAGCGGGAGAACCGGGGAGCTGTTTTTT. Protein product: CASSLGGTSGRTGELFF.

The chain has TRBV2 and TRBJ1-5; 10 nucleotides line up with TRBD1. The ends lost 3 bases at V and 3 bases at J; junction bases unmatched: 2. The CDR3 totals 15 residues. Germline V gives CDR1 SNHLY, CDR2 FYNNEI. Here the CDR3 reads CASSDRQGANQPQHF. CDR3 coding DNA: TGTGCCAGCAGTGATAGACAGGGGGCCAATCAGCCCCAGCATTTT.

This clone appeared once. The chain joins TRBV27 to TRBJ2-7, with a weak D call TRBD1 (5 bases). V lost 4 bases, J lost 3 bases, and 7 bases lay in between. This CDR3 is built from 12 residues. The germline V gene has CDR1 MNHEY and CDR2 SMNVEV (reference sequence). The DNA for the CDR3 is TGTGCCAGCAGTTCTCAGGGCTACGAGCAGTACTTC. It codes for CASSSQGYEQYF.

The V and J genes are TRBV4-2 and TRBJ2-7; the D gene is possibly TRBD1 (5 bases). The CDR3 sequence is 16 residues long. Per the germline V gene, CDR1 is LGHNA and CDR2 is YNFKEQ. The germline V and J ends were trimmed by 0 bases and 2 bases, with 14 bases remaining between them. CDR3: CASSQDLGLGTYEQYF. As DNA, the CDR3 is TGTGCCAGCAGCCAAGATCTGGGGCTGGGTACCTACGAGCAGTACTTC.

The V call is TRBV28, the J call TRBJ1-2; no firm D call. Trimming took 1 base from V and 1 from J, leaving 7 bases between them. The germline V gene has CDR1 MDHEN and CDR2 SYDVKM. The CDR3 has 14 amino acids. The CDR3 DNA follows: TGTGCCAGCAGTTTATCTCAGGATAACTATGGCTACACCTTC. Translation: CASSLSQDNYGYTF.

This rearrangement joins TRBV2 to TRBJ2-1, with TRBD2 identical over 8 bases. Germline-derived CDR1 and CDR2 are SNHLY and FYNNEI. Losses at the gene ends were 4 bases for V and 7 bases for J; bases not matched to a gene: 6. The CDR3 has 14 amino acids. CDR3 nucleotide sequence: TGTGCCAGCAGTGCACGGGGGGGGCCTAATGAGCAGTTCTTC. Translating gives CASSARGGPNEQFF.